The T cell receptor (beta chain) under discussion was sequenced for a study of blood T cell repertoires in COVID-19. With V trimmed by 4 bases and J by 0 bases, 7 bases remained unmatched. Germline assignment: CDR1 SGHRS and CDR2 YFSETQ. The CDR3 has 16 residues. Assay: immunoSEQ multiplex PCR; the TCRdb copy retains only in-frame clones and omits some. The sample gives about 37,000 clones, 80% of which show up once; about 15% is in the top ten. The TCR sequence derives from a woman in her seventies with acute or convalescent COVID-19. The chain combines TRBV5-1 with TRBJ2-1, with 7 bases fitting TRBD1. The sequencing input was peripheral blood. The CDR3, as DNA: TGCGCCAGCAGCGGGGACAGCCCGAGCTCCTACAATGAGCAGTTCTTC. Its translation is CASSGDSPSSYNEQFF.